This T cell receptor (beta chain) derives from a study of blood T cell repertoires in COVID-19. The CDR3 sequence is 15 residues long. Germline assignment: CDR1 SGHRS and CDR2 YFSETQ. Unmatched junction bases numbered 10, after V lost 6 bases and J lost 5 bases. As handled by the study authors: Estimation of nucleated cell counts was performed using reference gene primer amplification. Measured with immunoSEQ multiplex PCR; TCRdb has only the in-frame clones, and not every one. V, J and clone size were drawn from that table, and D and trimming were deduced from the DNA. The table includes approximately 220,000 clones, 80% to 85% detected once.

The specimen was peripheral blood. The chain links TRBV5-1 to TRBJ2-1; TRBD1 agrees at 8 bases. This clonotype was obtained from a woman under 40 who had recovered from COVID-19. This chain's CDR3 is CASTPPGTGDNEQFF. DNA for the CDR3: TGCGCCAGCACCCCACCGGGGACAGGCGACAATGAGCAGTTCTTC.